A single sample is the source of the 18 T cell receptor beta chains below, sequenced in a study of long-term antiretroviral therapy in people with HIV. Sequencing used immunoSEQ v3.0 at survey level. Here immunoSEQ multiplex PCR was the method, and the copy in TCRdb shows in-frame clones only, minus some. The sample shows roughly 27,000 clones, 75% to 90% of them seen only once. The specimen comprised unsorted PBMCs, sampled 2.3 years after starting antiretroviral therapy. The receptor set was obtained from a man aged 35 to 55 with HIV.

This sequence joins TRBV2 and TRBJ2-7, with D tentatively TRBD2 (5 bases). This CDR3 is built from 13 residues. Germline V lookup: CDR1 SNHLY, CDR2 FYNNEI. Between the trimmed V and J ends, which lost 7 bases and 7 bases, there was a span of 17 bases. This CDR3 reads CASILRTRGEQYF. The CDR3 DNA sequence: TGTGCCAGCATCCTCAGGACTCGGGGAGAGCAGTACTTC.

This rearrangement joins TRBV4-1 to TRBJ2-1; 9 nucleotides match TRBD2. Per the germline V gene, CDR1 is MGHRA and CDR2 is YSYEKL. J lost 8 bases, V lost 8 bases, and 16 bases had no gene match. The CDR3 is 16 amino acids. The CDR3 loop is CASSTGTSGGWDEQFF. The CDR3 nucleotides read TGCGCCAGCTCGACGGGAACGAGCGGGGGGTGGGATGAGCAGTTCTTC.

This sequence joins TRBV7-9 and TRBJ1-1; D might be TRBD1 (6 bases). The V gene lost 5 bases and the J gene lost 5 bases, with 9 bases spanning the gap. This CDR3 spans 12 amino acids. The V gene's germline CDR1 is SEHNR and CDR2 FQNEAQ (reference sequence). Here the CDR3 DNA reads TGTGCCAGCAGCCAAACAGGGACTGAAGCTTTCTTT. This sequence encodes CASSQTGTEAFF. The variable domain in full, completed from reference TRBV7-9 and TRBJ1-1, reads DTGVSQNPRHKITKRGQNVTFRCDPISEHNRLYWYRQTLGQGPEFLTYFQNEAQLEKSRLLSDRFSAERPKGSFSTLEIQRTEQGDSAMYLCASSQTGTEAFFGQGTRLTVV.

The DNA for the CDR3 is TGCAGCGTTGCGATTCCCCCAGGGGTGTCGAGCTCCTACGAGCAGTACTTC. Encoded protein: CSVAIPPGVSSSYEQYF. The rearrangement links TRBV29-1 to TRBJ2-7; D is perhaps TRBD1 (6 bases). The CDR3 has 17 residues. Germline V gives CDR1 SQVTM, CDR2 ANQGSEA. The germline V and J ends were trimmed by 4 bases and 0 bases, with 22 bases remaining between them.

This clone was picked up a small number of times. The chain combines TRBV30 with TRBJ1-5, with 7 bases lining up with TRBD1. Germline values: CDR1 GTSNPN, CDR2 SVGIG (reference sequence). CDR3 length: 13 residues. V lost 3 bases and J lost 4; bases outside the gene matches: 3. CDR3 amino acids: CAWSPGQNQPQHF. In DNA, the CDR3 is TGTGCCTGGAGCCCGGGACAGAATCAGCCCCAGCATTTT.

The chain employs TRBV6-1 and TRBJ1-1; 7 positions match TRBD1. CDR3 size: 16 residues. V shed 0 bases and J 1 base; nucleotides not matched to a gene: 5. Germline V gene data show CDR1 as MNHNS and CDR2 as SASEGT. The CDR3 bases are TGTGCCAGCAGTGAAGCCCTGGGACAGCCGAACACTGAAGCTTTCTTT. Its translation is CASSEALGQPNTEAFF.

This clone was detected only once. The genes are TRBV13 and TRBJ2-1; 14 bases line up with TRBD2. Trimming took 4 bases from V and 2 from J; bases not matched to a gene: 7. Germline V lookup: CDR1 PRHDT, CDR2 FYEKMQ (reference sequence). The CDR3 is made up of 18 amino acids. This chain's CDR3 is CASSSGTSGRIPYNEQFF. DNA of the CDR3: TGTGCCAGCAGCTCGGGGACTAGCGGGAGAATCCCCTACAATGAGCAGTTCTTC. Full variable domain (remainder filled in from reference TRBV13 and TRBJ2-1): AAGVIQSPRHLIKEKRETATLKCYPIPRHDTVYWYQQGPGQDPQFLISFYEKMQSDKGSIPDRFSAQQFSDYHSELNMSSLELGDSALYFCASSSGTSGRIPYNEQFFGPGTRLTVL.

In its sample, this clone was seen a few times. The chain is built from TRBV10-3 and TRBJ2-7; 10 bases agree with TRBD1. The V gene's germline CDR1 is ENHRY and CDR2 SYGVKD. Germline trimming cut 6 bases from V and 4 bases from J; bases unmatched to any gene: 6. The CDR3 totals 14 residues. In DNA form, the CDR3 reads TGTGCCATCAGGTCCGGGACAGGGGCATACGAGCAGTACTTC. Its translation is CAIRSGTGAYEQYF.

The chain combines TRBV5-4 with TRBJ2-7; 14 nucleotides align to TRBD2. This CDR3 contains 16 residues. Trimming cost V 4 bases and J 7 bases; bases outside gene matches: 10. Germline loops: CDR1 SGHNT, CDR2 YYREEE (reference sequence). CDR3 protein: CASSTGLAGGGSEQYF. CDR3 sequence (DNA): TGTGCCAGCAGCACCGGACTAGCGGGAGGTGGAAGTGAGCAGTACTTC. The whole variable domain, filled in from reference TRBV5-4 and TRBJ2-7, reads ETGVTQSPTHLIKTRGQQVTLRCSSQSGHNTVSWYQQALGQGPQFIFQYYREEENGRGNFPPRFSGLQFPNYSSELNVNALELDDSALYLCASSTGLAGGGSEQYFGPGTRLTVT.

This chain links TRBV10-2 with TRBJ1-2; maybe TRBD1 (5 bases). V lost 7 bases to trimming and J lost 5 bases, with 17 bases between them. CDR3 size: 14 residues. Germline CDR1 reads WSHSY; CDR2 reads SAAADI. Here the CDR3 reads CASTNRSLGYGYTF. CDR3 coding DNA: TGCGCCAGCACCAACAGGTCCTTGGGGTATGGCTACACCTTC.

This chain connects TRBV27 to TRBJ2-1; weak D call: TRBD1 (5 bases). Germline loops: CDR1 MNHEY, CDR2 SMNVEV (reference sequence). V dropped 3 bases and J dropped 8 bases, with 14 bases sitting between them. CDR3 size: 14 residues. The CDR3 coding sequence is TGTGCCAGCAGTTTTGGACAAGTAGGCGATGAGCAGTTCTTC. This encodes CASSFGQVGDEQFF.

The chain recombines TRBV5-6 with TRBJ1-4; D is ambiguous. Germline CDR1 SGHDT, CDR2 YYEEEE. The CDR3 loop spans 14 amino acids. V lost 5 bases and J 0 bases, leaving 8 bases between the germline ends. The CDR3 here is CASSPIATNEKLFF. The CDR3 DNA reads as TGTGCCAGCAGTCCGATTGCAACTAATGAAAAACTGTTTTTT.

The rearrangement uses TRBV19 and TRBJ1-1; D remains ambiguous. Germline values: CDR1 LNHDA, CDR2 SQIVND (reference sequence). This CDR3 has 14 amino acids. Trimming left V 4 bases short and J 0 bases short, with 9 bases between. CDR3 sequence: CASSRLPMNTEAFF. The CDR3 DNA reads as TGTGCCAGTAGTAGACTGCCTATGAACACTGAAGCTTTCTTT.

V is TRBV5-1 and J is TRBJ2-7, with D tentatively TRBD2 (6 bases). The CDR3 has 15 residues. V lost 0 bases, J lost 3 bases, and 13 bases lay in between. CDR1 is SGHRS and CDR2 is YFSETQ in the germline V gene. For the CDR3, the DNA is TGCGCCAGCAGCTTGGGGAGGGTGGCTCTCTACGAGCAGTACTTC. Its translation is CASSLGRVALYEQYF. The variable domain in full, with the rest retrieved from reference TRBV5-1 and TRBJ2-7, is KAGVTQTPRYLIKTRGQQVTLSCSPISGHRSVSWYQQTPGQGLQFLFEYFSETQRNKGNFPGRFSGRQFSNSRSEMNVSTLELGDSALYLCASSLGRVALYEQYFGPGTRLTVT.

V gene TRBV6-5 combines with J gene TRBJ1-6; D uncertain. This CDR3 is built from 12 residues. The V gene lost 5 bases and the J gene lost 16 bases, with 15 bases spanning the gap. From germline, CDR1 is MNHEY and CDR2 SVGAGI. CDR3 residues: CASSPDLYQLHF. DNA for the CDR3: TGTGCCAGCAGTCCGGACCTCTATCAACTCCACTTT.

V is TRBV15 and J is TRBJ1-2; D not certain. This CDR3 contains 14 residues. Germline lookup yields CDR1 LNHNV and CDR2 YYDKDF (reference sequence). Trimming cost V 0 bases and J 4 bases, with 9 bases left between them. For the CDR3, the DNA is TGTGCCACCAGCAGAGAAAAAGCGCTCTATGGCTACACCTTC. This sequence encodes CATSREKALYGYTF.

V and J are TRBV9 and TRBJ1-1, with D maybe TRBD1 (5 bases). CDR1 and CDR2 (germline): SGDLS, YYNGEE. V lost 4 bases and J 2 bases, leaving 15 bases between the germline ends. The CDR3 is made up of 15 amino acids. In nucleotides, the CDR3 is TGTGCCAGCAGCCCCTTAGGGGCGCGCAACACTGAAGCTTTCTTT. This translates into CASSPLGARNTEAFF.

The rearrangement uses TRBV21-1 and TRBJ2-7; the table gives TRBD2 as D, unverified against the DNA. TRBV21-1 is a pseudogene. CDR3 length: 14 residues. The CDR3 is CASRRCGSRYEQYF. DNA of the CDR3: TGTGCCAGCAGGAGGTGCGGGAGCCGCTACGAGCAGTACTTC.